This is a list of T cell receptor beta chains from one sample in a study of beta chain features in type 1 diabetes. The data were produced by immunoSEQ multiplex PCR, yet TCRdb's version contains in-frame clones alone and is incomplete. The data contain about 15,000 clones, over 55% of them singletons. The sample taken for sequencing was Tregs from blood. The origin of the receptors is a man aged 25 to 45 with type 1 diabetes. The CDR3 runs from the conserved cysteine through the conserved F or W. D genes are given only for firm matches. The size of a clone is reported for some rows only, either as once, few or many, or as a class for expanded clones.

V gene: TRBV5-1
D gene: TRBD1
clone size: .
J gene: TRBJ2-7
CDR3 protein: CASSEGQGQWYEQYF
CDR3 DNA: TGCGCCAGCAGCGAGGGACAGGGGCAGTGGTACGAGCAGTACTTC

V gene: TRBV7-6
D gene: TRBD1
clone size: .
J gene: TRBJ1-1
CDR3 protein: CASSLQGALTEAFF
CDR3 DNA: TGTGCCAGCAGCTTGCAGGGGGCGTTGACTGAAGCTTTCTTT

V gene: TRBV7-2
D gene: TRBD1
clone size: few
J gene: TRBJ1-6
CDR3 protein: CASSYLGQGNNSPLHF
CDR3 DNA: TGTGCCAGCAGCTACCTCGGACAGGGAAATAATTCACCCCTCCACTTT

V gene: TRBV4-1
D gene: TRBD2
clone size: .
J gene: TRBJ2-1
CDR3 protein: CASSAQTSGSPPPYNEQFF
CDR3 DNA: TGCGCCAGCAGCGCGCAGACTAGCGGGAGCCCTCCCCCCTACAATGAGCAGTTCTTC

V gene: TRBV2
D gene: TRBD1
clone size: .
J gene: TRBJ2-7
CDR3 protein: CASSANAGTGVREQYF
CDR3 DNA: TGTGCCAGCAGTGCTAACGCCGGGACAGGGGTCAGGGAGCAGTACTTC

V gene: TRBV2
D gene: TRBD1
clone size: .
J gene: TRBJ1-4
CDR3 protein: CASSPDRAEFF
CDR3 DNA: TGTGCCAGCAGTCCGGACAGGGCTGAGTTTTTT

V gene: TRBV19
D gene: TRBD1
clone size: few
J gene: TRBJ1-2
CDR3 protein: CASNPGQGVGYTF
CDR3 DNA: TGTGCCAGTAACCCGGGACAGGGAGTTGGCTACACCTTC

V gene: TRBV5-4
D gene: TRBD2
clone size: .
J gene: TRBJ2-2
CDR3 protein: CASSIGTSISGELFF
CDR3 DNA: TGTGCCAGCAGCATCGGGACTAGCATCAGCGGGGAGCTGTTTTTT

V gene: TRBV4-2
D gene: TRBD1
clone size: .
J gene: TRBJ2-2
CDR3 protein: CASSQVNRGDTGELFF
CDR3 DNA: TGTGCCAGCAGCCAAGTTAACAGGGGGGACACCGGGGAGCTGTTTTTT

V gene: TRBV28
D gene: TRBD2
clone size: .
J gene: TRBJ2-2
CDR3 protein: CASSSGGLGNTGELFF
CDR3 DNA: TGTGCCAGCAGTTCCGGGGGACTAGGAAACACCGGGGAGCTGTTTTTT

V gene: TRBV6-1
D gene: TRBD2
clone size: .
J gene: TRBJ2-5
CDR3 protein: CASRMGGVKETQYF
CDR3 DNA: TGTGCCAGCAGAATGGGGGGGGTGAAAGAGACCCAGTACTTC

V gene: TRBV11-2
D gene: TRBD1
clone size: .
J gene: TRBJ1-1
CDR3 protein: CASSLVGTGGTEAFF
CDR3 DNA: TGTGCCAGCAGCTTAGTCGGGACAGGCGGGACTGAAGCTTTCTTT

V gene: TRBV4-1
D gene: TRBD1
clone size: once
J gene: TRBJ1-6
CDR3 protein: CASSQTTGGESYNSPLHF
CDR3 DNA: TGCGCCAGCAGCCAAACCACAGGGGGCGAATCCTATAATTCACCCCTCCACTTT

V gene: TRBV5-1
D gene: TRBD2
clone size: .
J gene: TRBJ2-1
CDR3 protein: CASSFELAGVYEQFF
CDR3 DNA: TGCGCCAGCAGCTTCGAACTAGCGGGAGTATATGAGCAGTTCTTC

V gene: TRBV18
D gene: .
clone size: .
J gene: TRBJ2-7
CDR3 protein: CASSPPASYEQYF
CDR3 DNA: TGTGCCAGCTCACCACCGGCCTCCTACGAGCAGTACTTC

V gene: TRBV5-6
D gene: TRBD1
clone size: .
J gene: TRBJ1-2
CDR3 protein: CASSFGQGEGYTF
CDR3 DNA: TGTGCCAGCAGCTTTGGACAGGGAGAGGGCTACACCTTC

V gene: TRBV4-1
D gene: TRBD1
clone size: .
J gene: TRBJ2-1
CDR3 protein: CASSQAGQGASEQFF
CDR3 DNA: TGCGCCAGCAGCCAAGCGGGACAGGGGGCGAGTGAGCAGTTCTTC

V gene: TRBV2
D gene: .
clone size: .
J gene: TRBJ2-1
CDR3 protein: CASSELGRGVNEQFF
CDR3 DNA: TGTGCCAGCAGTGAATTGGGTCGGGGAGTCAATGAGCAGTTCTTC

V gene: TRBV5-1
D gene: TRBD1
clone size: .
J gene: TRBJ2-1
CDR3 protein: CASSFGQAGYNEQFF
CDR3 DNA: TGCGCCAGCAGCTTCGGACAGGCGGGCTACAATGAGCAGTTCTTC

V gene: TRBV7-9
D gene: TRBD2
clone size: .
J gene: TRBJ2-1
CDR3 protein: CASSSPSGTSGGGTLFF
CDR3 DNA: TGTGCCAGCAGCTCCCCTTCCGGGACTAGCGGGGGGGGCACCCTGTTCTTC

V gene: TRBV5-1
D gene: TRBD1
clone size: .
J gene: TRBJ2-1
CDR3 protein: CASSYGTGGYNEQFF
CDR3 DNA: TGCGCCAGCAGTTACGGGACAGGGGGCTACAATGAGCAGTTCTTC

V gene: TRBV7-9
D gene: TRBD1
clone size: .
J gene: TRBJ2-5
CDR3 protein: CASSLGDRGLGETQYF
CDR3 DNA: TGTGCCAGCAGCTTGGGTGACAGGGGTTTGGGAGAGACCCAGTACTTC

V gene: TRBV19
D gene: TRBD2
clone size: few
J gene: TRBJ2-3
CDR3 protein: CASSPRLAGEGGTQYF
CDR3 DNA: TGTGCCAGTAGTCCCCGACTAGCGGGAGAGGGAGGTACGCAGTATTTT

V gene: TRBV29-1
D gene: .
clone size: .
J gene: TRBJ2-3
CDR3 protein: CSVEDRLWASPSTDTQYF
CDR3 DNA: TGCAGCGTTGAAGATCGCCTGTGGGCAAGCCCTAGCACAGATACGCAGTATTTT

V gene: TRBV6-5
D gene: .
clone size: .
J gene: TRBJ2-1
CDR3 protein: CASSYDGGGDEQFF
CDR3 DNA: TGTGCCAGCAGTTACGACGGCGGCGGCGATGAGCAGTTCTTC

V gene: TRBV6-5
D gene: TRBD1
clone size: few
J gene: TRBJ2-3
CDR3 protein: CASSYDPGGSTDTQYF
CDR3 DNA: TGTGCCAGCAGTTACGACCCAGGGGGAAGCACAGATACGCAGTATTTT

V gene: TRBV19
D gene: .
clone size: .
J gene: TRBJ2-3
CDR3 protein: CATRGGTDTQYF
CDR3 DNA: TGTGCCACCCGCGGTGGCACAGATACGCAGTATTTT

V gene: TRBV29-1
D gene: TRBD2
clone size: few
J gene: TRBJ2-1
CDR3 protein: CSHAPAGGRGHEQFF
CDR3 DNA: TGCAGCCATGCTCCAGCGGGAGGAAGGGGGCATGAGCAGTTCTTC

V gene: TRBV7-2
D gene: TRBD2
clone size: .
J gene: TRBJ2-5
CDR3 protein: CASSLDLAGGQETQYF
CDR3 DNA: TGTGCCAGCAGCTTAGATCTAGCGGGGGGCCAAGAGACCCAGTACTTC

V gene: TRBV29-1
D gene: TRBD1
clone size: .
J gene: TRBJ1-1
CDR3 protein: CSVPGQGGSDTEAFF
CDR3 DNA: TGCAGCGTCCCGGGACAGGGCGGATCGGACACTGAAGCTTTCTTT

V gene: TRBV10-2
D gene: TRBD2
clone size: .
J gene: TRBJ2-3
CDR3 protein: CASREISGRFTDTQYF
CDR3 DNA: TGCGCCAGCAGAGAAATTAGCGGGAGATTCACAGATACGCAGTATTTT

V gene: TRBV5-1
D gene: TRBD1
clone size: .
J gene: TRBJ1-1
CDR3 protein: CASSLEGGNTEAFF
CDR3 DNA: TGCGCCAGCAGCCTGGAAGGGGGCAACACTGAAGCTTTCTTT

V gene: TRBV6-6
D gene: .
clone size: .
J gene: TRBJ2-7
CDR3 protein: CASSLGGYEQYF
CDR3 DNA: TGTGCCAGCAGCCTAGGGGGCTACGAGCAGTACTTC

V gene: TRBV7-9
D gene: TRBD2
clone size: .
J gene: TRBJ2-1
CDR3 protein: CASSLEGTSKFF
CDR3 DNA: TGTGCCAGCAGCTTAGAAGGGACTAGCAAGTTCTTC

V gene: TRBV5-1
D gene: TRBD1
clone size: .
J gene: TRBJ2-7
CDR3 protein: CASGLTGPEQYF
CDR3 DNA: TGCGCCAGCGGATTGACAGGGCCTGAGCAGTACTTC

V gene: TRBV23-1
D gene: .
clone size: few
J gene: TRBJ1-5
CDR3 protein: CASSEGHSNQPQHF
CDR3 DNA: TGCGCCAGCAGTGAGGGACATAGCAATCAGCCCCAGCATTTT

V gene: TRBV6-5
D gene: .
clone size: few
J gene: TRBJ2-7
CDR3 protein: CASSPNYNDPWEQYF
CDR3 DNA: TGTGCCAGCAGCCCGAACTACAACGACCCTTGGGAGCAGTACTTC

V gene: TRBV9
D gene: TRBD2
clone size: .
J gene: TRBJ2-3
CDR3 protein: CASSAMGRGGPYSTQYF
CDR3 DNA: TGTGCCAGCAGCGCTATGGGGCGGGGGGGCCCTTATAGTACGCAGTATTTT

V gene: TRBV4-2
D gene: TRBD2
clone size: few
J gene: TRBJ2-2
CDR3 protein: CASSQGDYPPAGELFF
CDR3 DNA: TGTGCCAGCAGCCAAGGGGACTACCCCCCGGCCGGGGAGCTGTTTTTT

V gene: TRBV12-5
D gene: .
clone size: .
J gene: TRBJ2-1
CDR3 protein: CASGLVHDDEQFF
CDR3 DNA: TGTGCTAGTGGTTTGGTACACGATGATGAGCAGTTCTTC

V gene: TRBV6-1
D gene: TRBD1
clone size: few
J gene: TRBJ1-2
CDR3 protein: CASRRQGGGYGYTF
CDR3 DNA: TGTGCCAGCAGGAGACAGGGTGGCGGCTATGGCTACACCTTC

V gene: TRBV2
D gene: .
clone size: .
J gene: TRBJ2-3
CDR3 protein: CASSTPGTTSTDTQYF
CDR3 DNA: TGTGCCAGCAGTACCCCCGGGACAACTAGCACAGATACGCAGTATTTT

V gene: TRBV2
D gene: .
clone size: .
J gene: TRBJ2-5
CDR3 protein: CASSDIVPEETQYF
CDR3 DNA: TGTGCCAGCAGTGATATCGTCCCAGAAGAGACCCAGTACTTC

V gene: TRBV6-5
D gene: .
clone size: .
J gene: TRBJ2-2
CDR3 protein: CASSRTDTGELFF
CDR3 DNA: TGTGCCAGCAGTAGGACAGACACCGGGGAGCTGTTTTTT

V gene: TRBV2
D gene: TRBD1
clone size: .
J gene: TRBJ1-1
CDR3 protein: CASRRDRVYTEAFF
CDR3 DNA: TGTGCCAGCAGACGGGACAGAGTTTACACTGAAGCTTTCTTT

V gene: TRBV30
D gene: TRBD2
clone size: .
J gene: TRBJ2-3
CDR3 protein: CAWSVRAGPTDTQYF
CDR3 DNA: TGTGCCTGGAGTGTACGAGCGGGACCCACAGATACGCAGTATTTT

V gene: TRBV6-6
D gene: .
clone size: .
J gene: TRBJ1-1
CDR3 protein: CASSYSSGMNTEAFF
CDR3 DNA: TGTGCCAGCAGTTACTCGTCAGGGATGAACACTGAAGCTTTCTTT

V gene: TRBV27
D gene: TRBD1
clone size: .
J gene: TRBJ1-5
CDR3 protein: CASKPGQGMNSNQPQHF
CDR3 DNA: TGTGCCAGCAAACCGGGACAGGGGATGAATAGCAATCAGCCCCAGCATTTT